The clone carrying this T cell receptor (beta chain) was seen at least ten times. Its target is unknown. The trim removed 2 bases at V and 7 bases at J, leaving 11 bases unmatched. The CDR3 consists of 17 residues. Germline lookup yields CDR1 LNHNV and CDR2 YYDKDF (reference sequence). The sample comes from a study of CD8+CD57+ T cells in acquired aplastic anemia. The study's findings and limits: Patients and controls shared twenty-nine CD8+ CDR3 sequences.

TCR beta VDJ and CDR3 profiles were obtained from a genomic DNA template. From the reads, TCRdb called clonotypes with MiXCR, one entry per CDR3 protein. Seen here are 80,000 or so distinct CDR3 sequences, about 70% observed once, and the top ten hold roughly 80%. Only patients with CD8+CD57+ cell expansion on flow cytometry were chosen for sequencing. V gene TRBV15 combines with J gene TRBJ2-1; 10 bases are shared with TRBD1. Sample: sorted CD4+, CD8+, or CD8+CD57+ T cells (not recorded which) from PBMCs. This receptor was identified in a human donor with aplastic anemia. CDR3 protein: CATSRPFPGQGLNEQFF. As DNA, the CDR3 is TGTGCCACCAGCAGACCATTTCCGGGACAGGGGTTGAATGAGCAGTTCTTC.